A single sample gave rise to the 8 T cell receptor beta chains below, sequenced in a study of blood T cell repertoires in COVID-19. This table comes from immunoSEQ multiplex PCR, and its TCRdb copy is limited to in-frame clones, with some not included. The sample contains around 250,000 clones, about 88% of which appear only once. Sample: peripheral blood. The source is a woman aged 70-85 years with active or convalescent COVID-19.

V gene TRBV5-6 combines with J gene TRBJ2-3, with a possible D match to TRBD1 (5 bases). This CDR3 has 15 residues. Germline V lookup: CDR1 SGHDT, CDR2 YYEEEE. V was pared by 6 bases and J by 0 bases, with 14 bases between. CDR3 nucleotide sequence: TGTGCCAGCATAGGGGTATTGAGTAGCACAGATACGCAGTATTTT. This gives the protein CASIGVLSSTDTQYF.

V gene TRBV2 combines with J gene TRBJ2-5; D remains unclear. The CDR3 is 14 amino acids. The germline V gene has CDR1 SNHLY and CDR2 FYNNEI. V lost 5 bases and J 5 bases, leaving 15 bases between the germline ends. CDR3 sequence reads: CASSPVVPGETQYF. Written as DNA, the CDR3 is TGTGCCAGCAGTCCTGTAGTCCCCGGGGAGACCCAGTACTTC.

In regard to this clone: The same CDR3 can be traced to other DNA sequences in this sample. The V call is TRBV12-3 or TRBV12-4, the J call TRBJ1-2; the match to TRBD1 covers 7 bases. V shed 5 bases, J shed 5 bases, and the junction held 5 bases outside the gene matches. CDR3 length equals 13 residues. The CDR3 DNA follows: TGTGCCAGCAGTCTCGGGACAGATTATGGCTACACCTTC. Protein product: CASSLGTDYGYTF.

The CDR3 region has the DNA TGTGCCAGCGGGACACAGGGGATGAACACTGAAGCTTTCTTT. This translates into CASGTQGMNTEAFF. The rearrangement uses TRBV7-8 and TRBJ1-1; 7 bases line up with TRBD1. Germline V CDR1 and CDR2: SGHVS, FQNEAQ. Trimming at V came to 8 bases and at J to 0 bases, leaving 6 bases not matched to a gene. The CDR3 consists of 14 residues.

In its sample, this clone was seen a few times. The chain carries TRBV7-2 and TRBJ1-5; no definite D call. The CDR3 runs to 14 residues. The V end lost 2 bases, the J end lost 2 bases, and 7 bases lay between the germline ends. Germline V CDR1 and CDR2: SGHTA, FQGNSA. The CDR3 coding sequence is TGTGCCAGCAGCTTAAATACAGGCAATCAGCCCCAGCATTTT. It translates to CASSLNTGNQPQHF.

The genes are TRBV7-8 and TRBJ2-7; 7 bases fit TRBD1. Germline CDR1 SGHVS, CDR2 FQNEAQ. Trimming removed 5 bases from V and 4 bases from J; junction bases left unmatched: 11. The CDR3 has 15 residues. CDR3 sequence (DNA): TGTGCCAGCAGCGACGGACAGGCGGCTTTATACGAGCAGTACTTC. Translation gives CASSDGQAALYEQYF.

The chain is built from TRBV19 and TRBJ1-5; 9 nucleotides line up with TRBD1. Germline CDR1 LNHDA, CDR2 SQIVND (reference sequence). J was trimmed by 4 bases and V by 10 bases; bases with no gene match: 5. The CDR3 sequence is 13 residues long. The CDR3 nucleotides are TGTGCCACACAGGGACAGGGAAATCAGCCCCAGCATTTT. This codes for CATQGQGNQPQHF.

The chain recombines TRBV5-5 with TRBJ1-3; D is unclear. The CDR3 is made up of 16 amino acids. Trimming stripped 0 bases from V and 0 bases from J, with 10 bases between. Looked up from germline, CDR1 is SGHKS and CDR2 is YYEKEE (reference sequence). The CDR3 sequence: CASSLVGEASGNTIYF. CDR3 in DNA: TGTGCCAGCAGCTTGGTAGGTGAGGCCTCTGGAAACACCATATATTTT. Filled out from reference TRBV5-5 and TRBJ1-3, the complete variable domain reads DAGVTQSPTHLIKTRGQQVTLRCSPISGHKSVSWYQQVLGQGPQFIFQYYEKEERGRGNFPDRFSARQFPNYSSELNVNALLLGDSALYLCASSLVGEASGNTIYFGEGSWLTVV.